This TCR beta chain appears in the sequencing data of a study of regulatory T cells in long-lasting Graves disease. Whole-study context: Antithyroid drugs had been taken under 3 months by newly diagnosed Graves' patients. Notes on the study in general: Having only a small sample size may have limited accuracy. TRBV28, TRBJ1-2 and TRBJ2-5 were segments that persistent disease favored.

Through Arm-PCR of CDR3 regions and iRepertoire HTBI primers, TCR beta libraries were built. One entry per CDR3 protein, called by TCRdb with MiXCR from the multiplex PCR reads. The sample has hundreds of thousands of distinct CDR3 sequences, roughly 13% seen once. Trimming cost V 6 bases and J 4 bases; bases outside gene matches: 7. The CDR3 contains 14 residues. In germline, CDR1 is LNHDA, CDR2 SQIVND (reference sequence). Time point described: newly diagnosed GD, antithyroid drugs for less than 3 months. Scientists built the TCR library using RNA that was extracted from PBMCs. A few counts support this clonotype. Its antigen is not identified. The same specimen was also included in a second study, on T cells in Graves' hyperthyroidism and ophthalmopathy.

The TCR sequence derives from a young man with Graves disease. Sequenced material: peripheral blood mononuclear cells (PBMCs), taken at new diagnosis, from a patient treated with antithyroid drugs. The V call is TRBV19, the J call TRBJ2-3; 7 bases map to TRBD2. CDR3 loop: CASSPGGSPDTQYF. The CDR3, as DNA: TGTGCCAGTAGCCCCGGCGGGAGCCCAGATACGCAGTATTTT.